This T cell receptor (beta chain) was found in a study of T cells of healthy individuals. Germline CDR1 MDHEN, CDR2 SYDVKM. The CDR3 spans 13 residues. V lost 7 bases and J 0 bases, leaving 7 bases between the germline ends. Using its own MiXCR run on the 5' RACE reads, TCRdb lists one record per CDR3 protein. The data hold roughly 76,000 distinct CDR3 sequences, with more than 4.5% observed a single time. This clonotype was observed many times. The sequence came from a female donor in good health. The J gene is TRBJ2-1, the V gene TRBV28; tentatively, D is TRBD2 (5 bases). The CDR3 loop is CASMGSSYNEQFF. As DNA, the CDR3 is TGTGCCAGCATGGGGAGCTCCTACAATGAGCAGTTCTTC.